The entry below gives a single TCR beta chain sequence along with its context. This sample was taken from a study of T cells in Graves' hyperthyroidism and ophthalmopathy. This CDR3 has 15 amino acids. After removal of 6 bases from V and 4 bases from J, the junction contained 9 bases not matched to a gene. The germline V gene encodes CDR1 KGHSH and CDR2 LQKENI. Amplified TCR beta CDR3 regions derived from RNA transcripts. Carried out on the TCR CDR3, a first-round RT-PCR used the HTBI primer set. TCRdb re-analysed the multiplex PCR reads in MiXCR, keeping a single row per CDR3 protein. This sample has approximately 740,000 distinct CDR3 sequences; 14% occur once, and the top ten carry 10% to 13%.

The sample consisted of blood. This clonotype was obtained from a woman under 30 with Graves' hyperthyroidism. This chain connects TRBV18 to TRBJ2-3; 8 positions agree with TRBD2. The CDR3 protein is CASSTGTSGPDTQYF. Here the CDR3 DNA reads TGTGCCAGCTCTACCGGGACTAGTGGCCCAGATACGCAGTATTTT.